This T cell receptor (beta chain) originates from a study of response to subunit inactivated influenza vaccine. This clonotype was picked up many times. A single record per CDR3 protein comes from TCRdb applying MiXCR to the RT-PCR reads. Of hundreds of thousands of distinct CDR3 sequences listed, about 8% are singletons. The CDR3 spans 15 residues. V lost 0 bases, J lost 2 bases, and 10 bases lay in between. The germline gives CDR1 ENHRY, CDR2 SYGVKD. The receptor comes from a man between 50 and 70 years old who received an inactivated influenza vaccine. The V gene is TRBV10-3, the J gene TRBJ2-5; D not certain. The sample here was PBMCs from blood, taken roughly 24 months after vaccination. In nucleotides, the CDR3 is TGTGCCATCAGTGAGTCGAAGACATCACAAGAGACCCAGTACTTC. This sequence encodes CAISESKTSQETQYF.